A selection of T cell receptor beta chains follows, all from one sample in a study of T cell responses to AZD1222 COVID-19 vaccine. Clones were read by immunoSEQ multiplex PCR, and TCRdb kept only the in-frame ones, dropping some. The data show 140,000 or so clones, with 92% seen just once and about 1.9% held by the top ten. The sequencing used peripheral blood, collected on day 0 of AZD1222 vaccination. These receptors originate from an adult in good health. The CDR3 runs from the conserved cysteine through the conserved F or W. The order of the fields is V gene, J gene, D gene, clone size, CDR3 protein, CDR3 DNA. The D gene is left open where the match is weak. Some rows have no size entry. The others give once, few or many, or a class for an expanded clone.

V gene: TRBV24-1; J gene: TRBJ2-5; D gene: TRBD2; clone size: once; CDR3 protein: CATSDTTSGGGGQETQYF; CDR3 DNA: TGTGCCACCAGTGATACGACTAGCGGGGGAGGTGGCCAAGAGACCCAGTACTTC
V gene: TRBV10-3; J gene: TRBJ2-5; D gene: TRBD2; clone size: NA; CDR3 protein: CAISSSGGDPGGEETQYF; CDR3 DNA: TGTGCCATCAGCTCTAGCGGGGGGGACCCTGGCGGTGAAGAGACCCAGTACTTC
V gene: TRBV7-2; J gene: TRBJ1-5; D gene: NA; clone size: NA; CDR3 protein: CASSLALQPQHF; CDR3 DNA: TGTGCCAGCAGCTTAGCTCTACAGCCCCAGCATTTT
V gene: TRBV3-1/TRBV3-2; J gene: TRBJ2-2; D gene: TRBD2; clone size: NA; CDR3 protein: CASSHPLGLAENTGELFF; CDR3 DNA: TGTGCCAGCAGCCATCCCTTGGGACTAGCGGAGAACACCGGGGAGCTGTTTTTT
V gene: TRBV27; J gene: TRBJ1-5; D gene: TRBD1; clone size: NA; CDR3 protein: CASSLPPGTANYSNQPQHF; CDR3 DNA: TGTGCCAGCAGCCTCCCCCCCGGGACAGCTAACTATAGCAATCAGCCCCAGCATTTT
V gene: TRBV6-5; J gene: TRBJ1-2; D gene: NA; clone size: NA; CDR3 protein: CASSYSVLQGYDYTF; CDR3 DNA: TGTGCCAGCAGTTACTCGGTCTTACAGGGCTACGACTACACCTTC
V gene: TRBV7-2; J gene: TRBJ2-7; D gene: NA; clone size: NA; CDR3 protein: CASSLVSQGEQYF; CDR3 DNA: TGTGCCAGCAGCTTAGTATCACAGGGCGAGCAGTACTTC
V gene: TRBV10-3; J gene: TRBJ1-2; D gene: NA; clone size: NA; CDR3 protein: CAISVNRVSSPANYGYTF; CDR3 DNA: TGTGCCATCAGTGTGAACAGGGTTTCATCTCCGGCTAACTATGGCTACACCTTC
V gene: TRBV13; J gene: TRBJ2-1; D gene: NA; clone size: NA; CDR3 protein: CASSTLARAQFF; CDR3 DNA: TGTGCCAGCAGCACCCTGGCCCGGGCGCAGTTCTTC
V gene: TRBV5-1; J gene: TRBJ1-1; D gene: NA; clone size: NA; CDR3 protein: CASSFGRVNTEAFF; CDR3 DNA: TGCGCCAGCAGCTTTGGGCGCGTGAACACTGAAGCTTTCTTT
V gene: TRBV29-1; J gene: TRBJ2-3; D gene: NA; clone size: NA; CDR3 protein: CSVERVGTDTQYF; CDR3 DNA: TGCAGCGTTGAGCGTGTGGGCACAGATACGCAGTATTTT
V gene: TRBV5-1; J gene: TRBJ2-5; D gene: TRBD1; clone size: NA; CDR3 protein: CASSPTGGHNVAQYF; CDR3 DNA: TGCGCCAGCAGCCCAACAGGGGGCCATAATGTTGCCCAGTACTTC
V gene: TRBV9; J gene: TRBJ2-2; D gene: TRBD2; clone size: few; CDR3 protein: CASSVSGGAFKTGELFF; CDR3 DNA: TGTGCCAGCAGCGTGAGCGGGGGGGCCTTTAAGACCGGGGAGCTGTTTTTT
V gene: TRBV5-4; J gene: TRBJ2-5; D gene: TRBD1; clone size: NA; CDR3 protein: CASSPGGQGGETQYF; CDR3 DNA: TGTGCCAGCAGCCCGGGTGGACAGGGCGGGGAGACCCAGTACTTC
V gene: TRBV18; J gene: TRBJ1-5; D gene: NA; clone size: NA; CDR3 protein: CASSLMPSNQPQHF; CDR3 DNA: TGTGCCAGCTCACTTATGCCGAGCAATCAGCCCCAGCATTTT
V gene: TRBV18; J gene: TRBJ2-7; D gene: TRBD1; clone size: NA; CDR3 protein: CASSPGTGPSYEQYF; CDR3 DNA: TGTGCCAGCTCACCTGGGACAGGGCCCTCCTACGAGCAGTACTTC
V gene: TRBV19; J gene: TRBJ1-1; D gene: NA; clone size: once; CDR3 protein: CATPRTNTEAFF; CDR3 DNA: TGTGCCACCCCCAGGACCAACACTGAAGCTTTCTTT
V gene: TRBV7-8; J gene: TRBJ1-1; D gene: TRBD1; clone size: NA; CDR3 protein: CASSTRGPGAEAFF; CDR3 DNA: TGTGCCAGCAGTACCAGGGGGCCAGGGGCTGAAGCTTTCTTT
V gene: TRBV19; J gene: TRBJ1-1; D gene: NA; clone size: once; CDR3 protein: CATARNTEAFF; CDR3 DNA: TGTGCCACGGCCAGGAACACTGAAGCTTTCTTT
V gene: TRBV5-3; J gene: TRBJ2-3; D gene: TRBD2; clone size: NA; CDR3 protein: CARSLVHSAGGTDTQYF; CDR3 DNA: TGTGCCAGAAGCTTGGTTCATAGTGCGGGGGGGACAGATACGCAGTATTTT
V gene: TRBV6-1; J gene: TRBJ1-5; D gene: TRBD1; clone size: NA; CDR3 protein: CASSGPGGGSDQPQHF; CDR3 DNA: TGTGCCAGCAGTGGGCCCGGAGGGGGCTCCGATCAGCCCCAGCATTTT
V gene: TRBV7-2; J gene: TRBJ1-2; D gene: TRBD1; clone size: once; CDR3 protein: CASSFANRGYYGYTF; CDR3 DNA: TGTGCCAGCAGCTTCGCCAACAGGGGTTACTATGGCTACACCTTC
V gene: TRBV3-1/TRBV3-2; J gene: TRBJ1-1; D gene: NA; clone size: NA; CDR3 protein: CATTGNTEAFF; CDR3 DNA: TGTGCCACCACGGGGAACACTGAAGCTTTCTTT
V gene: TRBV23-1; J gene: TRBJ2-1; D gene: TRBD1; clone size: NA; CDR3 protein: CASSQGGTGGRNEQFF; CDR3 DNA: TGCGCCAGCAGTCAAGGAGGGACAGGGGGCAGGAATGAGCAGTTCTTC
V gene: TRBV11-3; J gene: TRBJ2-7; D gene: TRBD1; clone size: NA; CDR3 protein: CASSLAPGQSYEQYF; CDR3 DNA: TGTGCCAGCAGCTTAGCCCCGGGACAGTCCTACGAGCAGTACTTC
V gene: TRBV29-1; J gene: TRBJ2-3; D gene: TRBD1; clone size: NA; CDR3 protein: CSVAPGQGAWNTQYF; CDR3 DNA: TGCAGCGTCGCCCCGGGACAGGGGGCATGGAATACGCAGTATTTT
V gene: TRBV6-6; J gene: TRBJ1-1; D gene: TRBD1; clone size: NA; CDR3 protein: CASFPGTGPTEAFF; CDR3 DNA: TGTGCCAGTTTTCCCGGGACAGGTCCCACTGAAGCTTTCTTT
V gene: TRBV4-2; J gene: TRBJ1-6; D gene: NA; clone size: few; CDR3 protein: CASSQDARYYNSPLHF; CDR3 DNA: TGTGCCAGCAGCCAAGATGCCCGCTACTATAATTCACCCCTCCACTTT
V gene: TRBV9; J gene: TRBJ2-2; D gene: TRBD2; clone size: NA; CDR3 protein: CASSVGLAGEPAFGELFF; CDR3 DNA: TGTGCCAGCAGCGTAGGCCTAGCGGGGGAGCCAGCGTTCGGGGAGCTGTTTTTT
V gene: TRBV27; J gene: TRBJ2-7; D gene: NA; clone size: NA; CDR3 protein: CASSLLRGSYEQYF; CDR3 DNA: TGTGCCAGCAGTTTACTCCGGGGGTCCTACGAGCAGTACTTC
V gene: TRBV29-1; J gene: TRBJ1-1; D gene: NA; clone size: NA; CDR3 protein: CSVAEGGAYTEAFF; CDR3 DNA: TGCAGCGTCGCGGAAGGGGGGGCCTACACTGAAGCTTTCTTT
V gene: TRBV3-1/TRBV3-2; J gene: TRBJ2-1; D gene: NA; clone size: NA; CDR3 protein: CASSPHGGYNEQFF; CDR3 DNA: TGTGCCAGCAGCCCCCACGGGGGATACAATGAGCAGTTCTTC
V gene: TRBV5-4; J gene: TRBJ2-5; D gene: TRBD2; clone size: NA; CDR3 protein: CASSLALAGGETQYF; CDR3 DNA: TGTGCCAGCAGCTTGGCCCTAGCGGGGGGAGAGACCCAGTACTTC
V gene: TRBV5-1; J gene: TRBJ1-1; D gene: TRBD1; clone size: NA; CDR3 protein: CASSLAGTGGLF; CDR3 DNA: TGCGCCAGCAGCTTGGCCGGGACAGGTGGTCTCTTT
V gene: TRBV5-1; J gene: TRBJ1-5; D gene: NA; clone size: NA; CDR3 protein: CASSSGSANQPQHF; CDR3 DNA: TGCGCCAGCAGCTCAGGGTCGGCAAATCAGCCCCAGCATTTT
V gene: TRBV9; J gene: TRBJ1-2; D gene: NA; clone size: NA; CDR3 protein: CASSPAIPSANYGYTF; CDR3 DNA: TGTGCCAGCAGCCCTGCGATCCCCAGCGCTAACTATGGCTACACCTTC
V gene: TRBV4-3; J gene: TRBJ1-6; D gene: TRBD1; clone size: NA; CDR3 protein: CASSLSAGGDSPLHF; CDR3 DNA: TGCGCCAGCAGCCTTTCGGCAGGGGGAGATTCACCCCTCCACTTT
V gene: TRBV6-5; J gene: TRBJ1-5; D gene: TRBD1; clone size: NA; CDR3 protein: CASSSDRGQPQHF; CDR3 DNA: TGTGCCAGCAGCTCGGACAGGGGTCAGCCCCAGCATTTT
V gene: TRBV13; J gene: TRBJ1-1; D gene: TRBD1; clone size: NA; CDR3 protein: CASSSGQGVEAFF; CDR3 DNA: TGTGCCAGCAGCTCCGGACAGGGGGTTGAAGCTTTCTTT
V gene: TRBV11-1; J gene: TRBJ2-1; D gene: TRBD1; clone size: NA; CDR3 protein: CASSPWTGGRWNEQFF; CDR3 DNA: TGTGCCAGCAGCCCGTGGACAGGGGGACGTTGGAATGAGCAGTTCTTC
V gene: TRBV7-9; J gene: TRBJ2-3; D gene: NA; clone size: few; CDR3 protein: CASSFRVGTDTQYF; CDR3 DNA: TGTGCCAGCAGCTTTAGGGTAGGGACAGATACGCAGTATTTT
V gene: TRBV7-6; J gene: TRBJ1-5; D gene: TRBD1; clone size: NA; CDR3 protein: CASSSLDRPNQPQHF; CDR3 DNA: TGTGCCAGCAGTTCCCTGGACAGGCCAAATCAGCCCCAGCATTTT
V gene: TRBV6-5; J gene: TRBJ1-4; D gene: NA; clone size: NA; CDR3 protein: CASSDRAGANEKLFF; CDR3 DNA: TGTGCCAGCAGCGACCGGGCAGGGGCTAATGAAAAACTGTTTTTT
V gene: TRBV10-2; J gene: TRBJ1-5; D gene: NA; clone size: few; CDR3 protein: CAGGNNQPQHF; CDR3 DNA: TGCGCGGGGGGCAACAATCAGCCCCAGCATTTT
V gene: TRBV7-9; J gene: TRBJ1-5; D gene: TRBD1; clone size: NA; CDR3 protein: CASSLTGVQPQHF; CDR3 DNA: TGTGCCAGCAGCTTGACAGGGGTTCAGCCCCAGCATTTT